This T cell receptor beta chain was identified in a study of cytomegalovirus exposure and HLA in healthy donors. Overall study context: Among 150 million to 200 million T cells, an earlier analysis found around 100 million unique TCR beta sequences. The study's findings and limits: As a later analysis showed, several of the most significant clusters appeared to be linked to common viral pathogens. As immune exposure information, only CMV serostatus was available. Published work reported that the classifier diagnosed cytomegalovirus status with high specificity and sensitivity.

The study ran its PCR with 60 Vbeta and 13 Jbeta primers. The repertoire was sequenced with immunoSEQ multiplex PCR; TCRdb's copy has only in-frame clones and lacks some. The table records 55,000 to 85,000 clones, 60% to 80% of them present only once. The CDR3 spans 15 residues. Between the trimmed V and J ends, which lost 4 bases and 4 bases, there was a span of 13 bases. Germline V gene sequence: CDR1 SEHNR, CDR2 FQNEAQ (reference sequence). This clone occurred many times. Its specificity is unknown. Sample: PBMCs. The clonotype was recovered from a woman between 40 and 50 years old in good health and CMV-seropositive. This chain uses TRBV7-9 with TRBJ1-4; D is uncertain. The CDR3 loop reads CASSSERRDNEKLFF. CDR3 nucleotides: TGTGCCAGCAGCTCCGAGAGACGGGATAATGAAAAACTGTTTTTT. Filled out from reference TRBV7-9 and TRBJ1-4, the complete variable domain reads DTGVSQNPRHKITKRGQNVTFRCDPISEHNRLYWYRQTLGQGPEFLTYFQNEAQLEKSRLLSDRFSAERPKGSFSTLEIQRTEQGDSAMYLCASSSERRDNEKLFFGSGTQLSVL.